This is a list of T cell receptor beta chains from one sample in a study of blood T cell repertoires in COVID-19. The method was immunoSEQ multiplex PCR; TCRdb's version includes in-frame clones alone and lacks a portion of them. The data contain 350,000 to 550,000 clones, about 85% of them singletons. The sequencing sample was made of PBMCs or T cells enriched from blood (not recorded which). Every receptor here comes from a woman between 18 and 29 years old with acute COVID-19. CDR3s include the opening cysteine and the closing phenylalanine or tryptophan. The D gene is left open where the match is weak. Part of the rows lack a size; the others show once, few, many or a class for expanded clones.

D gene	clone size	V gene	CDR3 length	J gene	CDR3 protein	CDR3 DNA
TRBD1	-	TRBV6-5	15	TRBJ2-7	CASSYSQGQGYRQYF	TGTGCCAGCAGTTACTCGCAGGGACAGGGATACCGCCAGTACTTC
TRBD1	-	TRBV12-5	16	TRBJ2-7	CASGLVLGTASYEQYF	TGTGCTAGTGGTTTGGTACTCGGGACAGCTTCCTACGAGCAGTACTTC
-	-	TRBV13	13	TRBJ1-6	CASSLGGDSPLHF	TGTGCCAGCAGCTTGGGGGGGGATTCACCCCTCCACTTT
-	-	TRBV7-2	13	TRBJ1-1	CASRLQGSSEAFF	TGTGCCAGCAGGTTACAGGGTTCATCGGAAGCTTTCTTT
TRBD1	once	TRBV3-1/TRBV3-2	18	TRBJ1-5	CASSQDTRGTGGSQPQHF	TGTGCCAGCAGCCAAGATACCAGGGGGACAGGGGGCAGTCAGCCCCAGCATTTT
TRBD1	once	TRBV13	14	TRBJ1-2	CASRSDREFSGYTF	TGTGCCAGCAGATCCGACAGGGAGTTTTCGGGCTACACCTTC
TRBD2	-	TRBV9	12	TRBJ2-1	CASSVSGGPQFF	TGTGCCAGCAGCGTGTCGGGAGGCCCCCAGTTCTTC
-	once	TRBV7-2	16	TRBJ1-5	CASREVSGARDQPQHF	TGTGCCAGCAGGGAAGTGTCGGGAGCAAGGGATCAGCCCCAGCATTTT
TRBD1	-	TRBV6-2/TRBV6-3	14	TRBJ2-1	CASSPGQAYNEQFF	TGTGCCAGCAGCCCCGGACAGGCTTACAATGAGCAGTTCTTC
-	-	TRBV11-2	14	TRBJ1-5	CASSLEAEGQPQHF	TGTGCCAGCAGCTTAGAGGCTGAGGGTCAGCCCCAGCATTTT
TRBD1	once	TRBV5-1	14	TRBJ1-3	CAPGGTVLFGTIYF	TGCGCCCCTGGGGGGACAGTTCTCTTCGGCACCATATATTTT
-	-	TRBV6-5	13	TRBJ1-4	CASTEGGNEKLFF	TGTGCCAGCACGGAGGGGGGGAATGAAAAACTGTTTTTT
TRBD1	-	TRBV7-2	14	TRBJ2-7	CASSSGQVSYEQYF	TGTGCCAGCAGCTCAGGACAGGTCTCCTACGAGCAGTACTTC
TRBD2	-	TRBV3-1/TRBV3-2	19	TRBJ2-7	CASSQTSGTSGRGAYEQYF	TGTGCCAGCAGCCAGACTTCCGGGACTAGCGGGAGGGGCGCCTACGAGCAGTACTTC
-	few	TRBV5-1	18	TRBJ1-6	CASSLPLAGRSYNSPLHF	TGCGCCAGCAGCCTCCCTCTTGCAGGAAGGTCCTATAATTCACCCCTCCACTTT
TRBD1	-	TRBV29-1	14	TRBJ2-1	CSVDLTGRGDEQFF	TGCAGCGTTGATCTGACAGGGCGAGGCGATGAGCAGTTCTTC
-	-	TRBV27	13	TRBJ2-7	CASSLSASYEQYF	TGTGCCAGCAGTTTATCAGCGTCGTACGAGCAGTACTTC
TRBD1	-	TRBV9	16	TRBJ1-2	CASSERSGTGSYGYTF	TGTGCCAGCAGCGAAAGATCCGGGACAGGGTCCTATGGCTACACCTTC
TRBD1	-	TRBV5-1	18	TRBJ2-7	CASSLGGTGSQGNYEQYF	TGCGCCAGCAGCTTAGGAGGGACAGGGAGTCAGGGTAACTACGAGCAGTACTTC
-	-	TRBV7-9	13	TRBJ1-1	CASRNGVNTEAFF	TGTGCCTCTAGGAACGGGGTTAACACTGAAGCTTTCTTT
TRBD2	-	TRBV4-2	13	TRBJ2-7	CASSLAGGNEQYF	TGTGCCAGCAGTTTAGCGGGGGGTAACGAGCAGTACTTC
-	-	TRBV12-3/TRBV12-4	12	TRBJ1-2	CASRRNNYGYTF	TGTGCCAGCAGGCGTAACAACTATGGCTACACCTTC
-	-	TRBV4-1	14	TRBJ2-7	CASSQVAQFYEQYF	TGCGCCAGCAGCCAAGTAGCGCAGTTCTACGAGCAGTACTTC